This T cell receptor (beta chain) emerged from a study of T-cell reconstitution after alpha-beta-depleted transplantation in children listed by TCRdb under 2016. Looking at the study overall: Using TCR repertoire profiling, the study followed T-cell immune reconstitution in a quantitative way in children after TCRalphabeta/CD19-depleted allogeneic hematopoietic cell transplantation.

Here is what the overall study found, with its caveats: In some patients, the high TCRbeta diversity seen at day 60 was put down to recipient T cells and intrathymic progenitors that had survived conditioning. Over the following months the frequencies of hyperexpanded clones went down, and after one year T-cell counts and TCRbeta diversity were mostly credited to newly produced T cells. Apparently early alphabetaT-cell count recovery about two months after transplant reportedly relied on only several hundred rapidly expanded clones derived from non-depleted graft cells.

Receptors were amplified or captured by PCR. The sequencing machine was an Illumina HiSeq 2500. To normalize quantification of the TCRbeta repertoire, the TCR libraries were built with molecular barcoding that relied on unique molecular identifiers. TCRdb's own reprocessing of the public reads used fastp at Q25 and MiXCR and kept productive beta chains. Each CDR3 protein appears once, grouped with its most common genes and DNA. The sample includes over 150,000 distinct CDR3 sequences, with roughly 11% observed a single time. Of the sample, over 10% is held by the ten largest clones. This clonotype was seen repeatedly, ten times or more. The antigen this receptor binds is unknown. Per-base quality was not reported, and no clone a single base away is much larger than it. This specimen's treatment or condition label, interpreted: allogeneic hematopoietic cell transplantation with graft depleted of TCRalphabeta T cells and CD19 B cells. TCRalphabeta/CD19-depleted allogeneic hematopoietic cell grafts were given to the transplant recipients, all of whom were children.

The CDR3 starts with the cysteine, ends with the phenylalanine, and has 15 residues. Just CDR3 DNA is preserved here, 45 bases in frame from base 1. V is cut by 5 bases and J by 0 bases, and the space between the germline ends is 14 bases. The chain links TRBV12-3 or TRBV12-4 with TRBJ2-7, and perhaps TRBD1 as D gene, on 6 matching bases. The starting material was PBMCs, obtained before TCRalphabeta/CD19-depleted stem cell transplant. The clonotype comes from a boy between 2 and 15 years old with acute myeloid leukemia, due to receive a stem cell transplant. The CDR3 protein: CASSPGALGSYEQYF. The nucleotide sequence is given as TGTGCCAGCAGTCCAGGGGCTTTAGGCTCCTACGAGCAGTACTTC.